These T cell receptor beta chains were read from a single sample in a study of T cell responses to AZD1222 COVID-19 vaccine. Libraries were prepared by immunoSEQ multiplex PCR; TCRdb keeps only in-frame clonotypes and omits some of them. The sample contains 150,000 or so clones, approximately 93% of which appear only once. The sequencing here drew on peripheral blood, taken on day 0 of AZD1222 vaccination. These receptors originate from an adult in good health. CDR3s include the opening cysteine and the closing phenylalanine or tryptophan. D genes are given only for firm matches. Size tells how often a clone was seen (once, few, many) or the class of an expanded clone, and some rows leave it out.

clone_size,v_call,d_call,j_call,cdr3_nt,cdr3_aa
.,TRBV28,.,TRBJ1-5,TGTGCCAGCAGTCCGACGGACAGAAGCAATCAGCCCCAGCATTTT,CASSPTDRSNQPQHF
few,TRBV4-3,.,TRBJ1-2,TGCGCCAGCAGCCAAGGCCTCTCCTCGTGGGGAGGCTACACCTTC,CASSQGLSSWGGYTF
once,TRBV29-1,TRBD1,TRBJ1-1,TGCAGCGTTGCGGATGGGACAGGGTGGTTTGGAGCTTTCTTT,CSVADGTGWFGAFF
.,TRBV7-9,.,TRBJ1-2,TGTGCCAGCAGCTTATTGCAGGGAGGAAACTATGGCTACACCTTC,CASSLLQGGNYGYTF
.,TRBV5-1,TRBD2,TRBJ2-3,TGCGCCAGCAGCTTGGGGCGGGGGACCCACACAGATACGCAGTATTTT,CASSLGRGTHTDTQYF
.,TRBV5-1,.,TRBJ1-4,TGCGCCAGCAGCTCCGGGACAACAAATGAAAAACTGTTTTTT,CASSSGTTNEKLFF
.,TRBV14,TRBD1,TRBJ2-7,TGTGCCAGCAGCCAATGGGACAGGAACTACGAGCAGTACTTC,CASSQWDRNYEQYF
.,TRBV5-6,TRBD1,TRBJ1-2,TGTGCCAGCAGCTTGTCCCCGACAGGGGGAGAAGGCTACACCTTC,CASSLSPTGGEGYTF
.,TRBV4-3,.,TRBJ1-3,TGCGCCAGCAGCCAAGAAGACAGTAGCTCTGGAAACACCATATATTTT,CASSQEDSSSGNTIYF
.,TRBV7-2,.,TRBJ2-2,TGTGCCAGCAGCTTAGTTGGGGGCTGGGATACCGGGGAGCTGTTTTTT,CASSLVGGWDTGELFF
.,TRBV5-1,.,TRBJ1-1,TGCGCCAGCAGCTCGCAGGATCGGACTGAAGCTTTCTTT,CASSSQDRTEAFF
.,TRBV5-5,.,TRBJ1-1,TGTGCCAGCAGCTTGGGACACACGAACACTGAAGCTTTCTTT,CASSLGHTNTEAFF
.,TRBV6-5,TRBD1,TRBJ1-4,TGTGCCAGCAGTCCTCGACAGGGCGACCCTGAAAAACTGTTTTTT,CASSPRQGDPEKLFF